The rows below give T cell receptor beta chains drawn from one sample of a study of blood T cell repertoires in COVID-19. Assay: immunoSEQ multiplex PCR; the TCRdb copy retains only in-frame clones and omits some. The sample has about 210,000 clones; 81% are singletons. The material sequenced was PBMCs or T cells enriched from blood (not recorded which). These receptor sequences come from a man aged 35 to 55 who had recovered from COVID-19. Both conserved end residues are part of each CDR3. A D gene is named only where the DNA matches it firmly. Size values are once, few and many counts, or a class for expanded clones, and some rows have none.

TGTGCCTGGAGTGTAAATCTTAATCAGCCCCAGCATTTT,CAWSVNLNQPQHF,-,-,TRBV30,TRBJ1-5
TGTGCCAGCAGCCAAGTGGCGGGGGGGTCCTACGAGCAGTACTTC,CASSQVAGGSYEQYF,TRBD2,once,TRBV3-1/TRBV3-2,TRBJ2-7
TGTGCCAGCAGTGACCCAGACACTGAAGCTTTCTTT,CASSDPDTEAFF,-,-,TRBV2,TRBJ1-1
TGTGCCAGCAGTGACCTCCTGAACACTGAAGCTTTCTTT,CASSDLLNTEAFF,-,-,TRBV6-1,TRBJ1-1
TGCGCCAGCAGCTTGTGGTCGGGTGCTGAAGCTTTCTTT,CASSLWSGAEAFF,-,many,TRBV5-1,TRBJ1-1
TGTGCCAGCCGGTTAGCGGGAGATTCTGCAGATACGCAGTATTTT,CASRLAGDSADTQYF,TRBD2,-,TRBV11-3,TRBJ2-3
TGTGCCAGCAGTCCCAGGGCTGAAGCTTTCTTT,CASSPRAEAFF,-,-,TRBV2,TRBJ1-1
TGTGCCAGCAGAAGGACAGGGCCCTATGGCTACACCTTC,CASRRTGPYGYTF,TRBD1,-,TRBV27,TRBJ1-2
TGTGCCAGCATCCCCGGGACTGCCGCTAGTTATGAGCAGTTCTTC,CASIPGTAASYEQFF,-,-,TRBV2,TRBJ2-1
TGTGCCAGCAGCGGACAGGGCGATACTGAAGCTTTCTTT,CASSGQGDTEAFF,TRBD1,-,TRBV2,TRBJ1-1
TGTGCCAGCTCACCAGACTGGGGCAATTCACCCCTCCACTTT,CASSPDWGNSPLHF,-,-,TRBV18,TRBJ1-6
TGCGCCAGCAGAGTGGGGAGAGGGCCAGATACGCAGTATTTT,CASRVGRGPDTQYF,-,once,TRBV5-1,TRBJ2-3
TGCGCCAGCAGCTTACATCCTGGCAATGAGCAGTTCTTC,CASSLHPGNEQFF,-,-,TRBV5-1,TRBJ2-1
TGCGCCAGCAGCTTCTTCCCTCCGGGGGGAAGCTCCTACAATGAGCAGTTCTTC,CASSFFPPGGSSYNEQFF,TRBD2,-,TRBV5-1,TRBJ2-1
TGTGCCAGTACCTATAATGGAAAGAGCGGGAGGGGCAATGAGCAGTTCTTC,CASTYNGKSGRGNEQFF,TRBD2,-,TRBV19,TRBJ2-1
TGTGCCTGGAGCGCCCTTATAGGAGGGGGCGCTGGAAACACCATATATTTT,CAWSALIGGGAGNTIYF,TRBD1,-,TRBV30,TRBJ1-3
TGTGCCAGCAGTTACAAGAGACAGGGAGTTAATCCTGGAAACACCATATATTTT,CASSYKRQGVNPGNTIYF,TRBD1,-,TRBV6-2/TRBV6-3,TRBJ1-3
TGTGCCAGCAGTGAAACCCCCCTAGATCCCCCTTTT,CASSETPLDPPF,-,-,TRBV6-1,TRBJ2-3